This T cell receptor (beta chain) was recorded in a study of cytomegalovirus exposure and HLA in healthy donors. The primer mix had 60 Vbeta and 13 Jbeta primers. The repertoire was sequenced with immunoSEQ multiplex PCR; TCRdb's copy has only in-frame clones and lacks some. In the table there are tens of thousands of clones, approximately 80% of which are singletons. The germline V and J ends were trimmed by 0 bases and 1 base, with 6 bases remaining between them. Germline assignment: CDR1 MDHEN and CDR2 SYDVKM. This CDR3 is 14 amino acids long. The chain couples TRBV28 to TRBJ1-1; D is unclear. This clonotype was sampled from a man in his fifties or sixties in good health and CMV-seronegative. Material: PBMCs. CDR3 loop: CASSLWAPNTEAFF. The CDR3 nucleotides read TGTGCCAGCAGTTTATGGGCCCCGAACACTGAAGCTTTCTTT.